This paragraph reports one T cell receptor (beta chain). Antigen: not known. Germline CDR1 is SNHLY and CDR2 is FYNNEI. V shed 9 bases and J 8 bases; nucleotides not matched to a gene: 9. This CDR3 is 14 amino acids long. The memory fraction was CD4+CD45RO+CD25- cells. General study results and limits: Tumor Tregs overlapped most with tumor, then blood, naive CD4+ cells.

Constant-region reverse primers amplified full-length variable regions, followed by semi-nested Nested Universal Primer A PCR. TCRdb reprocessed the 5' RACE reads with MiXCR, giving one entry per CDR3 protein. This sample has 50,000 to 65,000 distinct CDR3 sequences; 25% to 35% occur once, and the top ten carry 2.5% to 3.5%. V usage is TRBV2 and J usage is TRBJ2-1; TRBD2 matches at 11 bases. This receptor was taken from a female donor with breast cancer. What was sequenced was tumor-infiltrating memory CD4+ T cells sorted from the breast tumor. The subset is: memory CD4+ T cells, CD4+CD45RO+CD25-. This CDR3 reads CASGRTSGGDEQFF. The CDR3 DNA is TGTGCCAGTGGACGAACTAGCGGGGGCGATGAGCAGTTCTTC.